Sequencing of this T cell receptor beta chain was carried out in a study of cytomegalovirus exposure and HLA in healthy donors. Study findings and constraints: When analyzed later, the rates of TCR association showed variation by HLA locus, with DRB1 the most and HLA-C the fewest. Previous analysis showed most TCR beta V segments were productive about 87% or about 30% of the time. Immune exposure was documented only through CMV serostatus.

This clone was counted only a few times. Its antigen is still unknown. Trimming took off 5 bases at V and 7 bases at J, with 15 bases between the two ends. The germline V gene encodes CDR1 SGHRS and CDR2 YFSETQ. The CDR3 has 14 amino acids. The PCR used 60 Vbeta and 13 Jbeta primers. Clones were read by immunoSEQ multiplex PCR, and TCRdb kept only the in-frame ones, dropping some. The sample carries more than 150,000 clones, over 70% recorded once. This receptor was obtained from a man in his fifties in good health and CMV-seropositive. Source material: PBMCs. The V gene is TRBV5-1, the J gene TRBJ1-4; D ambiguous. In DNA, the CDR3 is TGCGCCAGCAGTCCCGGTGAAGCTCGTGAAAAACTGTTTTTT. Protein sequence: CASSPGEAREKLFF.